This T cell receptor (beta chain) was captured in a study of spatial heterogeneity in lung cancer. Study-level information: Each time, sequencing found more beta-chain sequences than alpha-chain sequences.

Described time point: sample taken at primary tumor resection. The sequenced material consisted of unsorted whole RNA from tumor, nontumor lung or frozen PBMC. The donors were about 67 patients with non-small cell lung cancer that was early-stage and untreated. Only a few counts were recorded for this clonotype. Its antigen is as yet unknown. Study outcomes and limitations: Resection saw ubiquitous expanded tumor TCRs appear in blood more than follow-up did.

In the library, each TCR cDNA molecule bore its own unique molecular identifier. A single record per CDR3 protein comes from TCRdb applying MiXCR to the 5' RACE reads. Of approximately 82,000 distinct CDR3 sequences in the sample, around an eighth are singletons; the top ten hold around 4.3%. V was pared by 3 bases and J by 1 base, with 9 bases between. The CDR3 is 14 residues long. CDR1 is MNHEY, CDR2 SVGAGI, per germline. This clonotype was obtained from a male donor with early-stage non-small cell lung cancer. Sequences were derived from PBMCs, sampled at surgery. V usage is TRBV6-5 and J usage is TRBJ1-1, with unresolved D. CDR3 sequence: CASSYRTANTEAFF. The CDR3, as DNA: TGTGCCAGCAGTTATCGGACGGCGAACACTGAAGCTTTCTTT.